These 31 T cell receptor beta chains were sequenced from one sample in a study of T cells in Graves' hyperthyroidism and ophthalmopathy. There were TCR beta CDR3 regions amplified from RNA transcripts. The TCR CDR3 first-round RT-PCR relied on the HTBI primer set. TCRdb re-called the multiplex PCR reads with MiXCR, one entry per CDR3 protein. Of fewer than 350,000 distinct CDR3 sequences listed, about 21% are singletons. Sequenced input: blood. These receptor sequences come from a woman between 45 and 65 years old with Graves' hyperthyroidism.

This clonotype appeared many times. The junction does not match germline at one end; this may be a read error. The chain is built from TRBV2 and TRBJ1-4; D might be TRBD1 (5 bases). The CDR3 length is 15 residues. The V gene's germline CDR1 is SNHLY and CDR2 FYNNEI. The CDR3 loop reads CASSSGTATNGKLFF. The CDR3 nucleotides read TGTGCCAGCAGCTCCGGGACCGCAACTAATGGAAAACTGTTTTTT. Full variable domain (missing parts from reference TRBV2 and TRBJ1-4): EPEVTQTPSHQVTQMGQEVILRCVPISNHLYFYWYRQILGQKVEFLVSFYNNEISEKSEIFDDQFSVERPDGSNFTLKIRSTKLEDSAMYFCASSSGTATNGKLFFGSGTQLSVL.

The sample holds many counts of this clonotype. The V gene is TRBV6-6, the J gene TRBJ2-7; 11 bases map to TRBD2. The germline V gene encodes CDR1 MNHNY and CDR2 SVGAGI (reference sequence). The CDR3 runs to 15 residues. V was clipped by 2 bases and J by 4 bases; unmatched bases: 4. CDR3 DNA: TGTGCCAGCAGTTACGAGGCTAGCGGGAGGTACGAGCAGTACTTC. Amino acids: CASSYEASGRYEQYF.

This clonotype has at least ten counts. V and J are TRBV25-1 and TRBJ2-3, with TRBD1 matching over 8 bases. The CDR3 loop spans 13 amino acids. Trimming removed 4 bases from V and 7 bases from J; junction bases left unmatched: 4. CDR1 is MGHDK, CDR2 SYGVNS, per germline. The CDR3 nucleotides are TGTGCCAGCAGTGTCCGACAGGGGAATACGCAGTATTTT. The encoded protein is CASSVRQGNTQYF.

A few counts support this clonotype. This chain joins TRBV5-6 and TRBJ1-2, with D possibly being TRBD1 (5 bases). The CDR3 consists of 14 residues. Germline loops: CDR1 SGHDT, CDR2 YYEEEE. Between the trimmed V and J ends, which lost 5 bases and 6 bases, there was a span of 17 bases. For the CDR3, the DNA is TGTGCCAGCAGAAGGGGCACTTCAACGCATGGCTACACCTTC. It is translated as CASRRGTSTHGYTF.

This clonotype came up many times. For the CDR3, the DNA is TGTGCCAGCAGCTTCAACCCAACAGGGTTCAATCAGCCCCAGCATTTT. This encodes CASSFNPTGFNQPQHF. The chain carries TRBV7-8 and TRBJ1-5, with D possibly matching TRBD1 (6 bases). V was cut by 3 bases and J by 3 bases, with 15 bases left in between. Germline V CDR1 and CDR2: SGHVS, FQNEAQ. The CDR3 has 16 residues.

CDR3 in amino acids: CATSLRESYNEQFF. The CDR3, as DNA: TGTGCCACCAGTCTCCGGGAATCCTACAATGAGCAGTTCTTC. The rearrangement links TRBV15 to TRBJ2-1; TRBD2 is a possible D gene (5 bases). CDR1 is LNHNV, CDR2 YYDKDF, per germline (reference sequence). Trimming shortened V by 6 bases and J by 1 base, and 10 bases separated the two germline ends. This CDR3 spans 14 amino acids.

This clonotype appeared many times. V usage is TRBV28 and J usage is TRBJ1-5; 9 positions match TRBD1. The CDR3 is made up of 15 amino acids. Germline V gene lookup returns CDR1 MDHEN and CDR2 SYDVKM. The junction had 8 bases not matched to a gene; V was cut back by 6 bases and J by 5 bases. CDR3 sequence (DNA): TGTGCCAGCAGCACCGGGACAGGGAGACATCAGCCCCAGCATTTT. It is translated as CASSTGTGRHQPQHF.

The V call is TRBV14, the J call TRBJ2-7, with a tentative D call TRBD2 (6 bases). The DNA end is a closer match to TRBJ2-1, so the J assignment may be wrong. This CDR3 region has 13 residues. The germline gives CDR1 SGHDN, CDR2 FVKESK. CDR3 bases: TGTGCCAGCAGCCAAGTGCGGGGCCGCGAGCAGTTCTTC. As protein: CASSQVRGREQFF.

The chain links TRBV20-1 to TRBJ2-3; D gene unclear. V was cut by 1 base and J by 0 bases, with 14 bases left in between. This CDR3 contains 16 residues. Germline V gene lookup returns CDR1 DFQATT and CDR2 SNEGSKA (reference sequence). The CDR3, as DNA: TGCAGTGCTAGAGTCGGAGAGGAGCCCAGCACAGATACGCAGTATTTT. Encoded protein: CSARVGEEPSTDTQYF.

The J gene is TRBJ2-3, the V gene TRBV28; 12 bases align to TRBD2. This CDR3 contains 15 residues. V gave up 7 bases and J gave up 3 bases; unmatched junction bases: 5. CDR1 and CDR2 from the germline V gene are MDHEN and SYDVKM. CDR3 nucleotides: TGTGCCAGCACCCGAGGGACTAGCGGGACAGATACGCAGTATTTT. It specifies CASTRGTSGTDTQYF.

This clonotype was recorded many times. This chain connects TRBV27 to TRBJ2-1; TRBD2 matches at 14 bases. V lost 5 bases and J lost 4; bases outside the gene matches: 10. The CDR3 has 18 amino acids. The V gene's germline CDR1 is MNHEY and CDR2 SMNVEV (reference sequence). CDR3 bases: TGTGCCAGCAGTACCTTTAGACTAGCGGGGGGGCCATACAATGAGCAGTTCTTC. Amino acids: CASSTFRLAGGPYNEQFF.

This clonotype was observed at least ten times. This chain connects TRBV28 to TRBJ2-5; TRBD1 matches at 8 bases. CDR1 MDHEN and CDR2 SYDVKM come from the germline V gene. The junction had 5 bases not matched to a gene; V was cut back by 3 bases and J by 5 bases. This CDR3 has 14 amino acids. This CDR3 is CASSLDRVRETQYF. In DNA, the CDR3 is TGTGCCAGCAGTTTGGACAGGGTCCGGGAGACCCAGTACTTC.

This clonotype was seen more than once but under ten times. V usage is TRBV20-1 and J usage is TRBJ1-1; TRBD1 might be the D (5 bases). This CDR3 comprises 15 residues. Germline V gene sequence: CDR1 DFQATT, CDR2 SNEGSKA (reference sequence). The V end was cut by 3 bases, the J end by 11 bases, with 25 bases between. The CDR3 sequence is CSASSQFQGLPQAFF. The CDR3 DNA is TGCAGTGCTAGCTCCCAGTTCCAGGGCCTCCCCCAGGCTTTCTTT.

This clonotype was observed at least ten times. The chain joins TRBV20-1 to TRBJ1-2, with 8 bases identical to TRBD1. With 5 bases clipped from V and 8 bases from J, the junction kept 10 bases outside the gene matches. From germline, CDR1 is DFQATT and CDR2 SNEGSKA (reference sequence). This CDR3 contains 13 residues. The CDR3 loop reads CSALSTGATGYTF. CDR3 bases: TGCAGTGCTCTTTCGACAGGGGCAACGGGCTACACCTTC.

This clonotype was seen a few times. The chain recombines TRBV7-2 with TRBJ1-3; possible D gene TRBD1, 5 bases. Germline loops: CDR1 SGHTA, CDR2 FQGNSA. The CDR3 is 15 residues long. Trimming took 4 bases from V and 0 from J, leaving 10 bases between them. The CDR3 is CASSYDSYSGNTIYF. DNA for the CDR3: TGTGCCAGCAGCTACGACAGCTACTCTGGAAACACCATATATTTT.

This clonotype was found a few times. CDR3 protein: CASSYSEGQVNTGELFF. The CDR3 DNA reads TGTGCCAGCAGTTACTCGGAGGGACAGGTTAACACCGGGGAGCTGTTTTTT. The chain is built from TRBV6-5 and TRBJ2-2; TRBD1 matches 8 bases. Germline assignment: CDR1 MNHEY and CDR2 SVGAGI. The CDR3 loop spans 17 amino acids. Unmatched junction bases numbered 5, after V lost 0 bases and J lost 2 bases.

This clonotype was counted many times. The V gene is TRBV20-1, the J gene TRBJ1-2, with a tentative D call TRBD1 (5 bases). There are 16 residues in the CDR3. The germline V and J ends were trimmed by 0 bases and 2 bases, with 16 bases remaining between them. Germline V gene data show CDR1 as DFQATT and CDR2 as SNEGSKA (reference sequence). CDR3 in amino acids: CSAREKGEPENYGYTF. The CDR3 bases are TGCAGTGCTAGAGAGAAAGGGGAACCTGAGAACTATGGCTACACCTTC.

J is TRBJ2-3 and V is TRBV19; 9 bases match TRBD2. Trimming took 9 bases from V and 5 from J; bases not matched to a gene: 12. This CDR3 has 15 amino acids. The germline V gene encodes CDR1 LNHDA and CDR2 SQIVND (reference sequence). This CDR3 is CASALGSGGVDTQYF. In DNA form, the CDR3 reads TGTGCCAGCGCTCTGGGTAGCGGGGGTGTAGATACGCAGTATTTT.

V gene TRBV4-2 combines with J gene TRBJ1-1; TRBD1 matches at 8 bases. This CDR3 comprises 16 residues. V lost 4 bases and J lost 1; bases outside the gene matches: 8. Germline assignment: CDR1 LGHNA and CDR2 YNFKEQ. CDR3 coding DNA: TGTGCCAGCAGCCGCCTTACCGGGACAGGGAACACTGAAGCTTTCTTT. Its protein is CASSRLTGTGNTEAFF.

This clonotype was picked up many times. V and J are TRBV20-1 and TRBJ2-7; 8 bases match TRBD2. V was pared by 1 base and J by 3 bases, with 8 bases of the junction left unmatched. Germline assignment: CDR1 DFQATT and CDR2 SNEGSKA (reference sequence). The CDR3 runs 15 residues. The CDR3 coding sequence is TGCAGTGCTAGAGTTCCAGCGGGAGTTGTCTACGAGCAGTACTTC. Translation: CSARVPAGVVYEQYF.

The J gene is TRBJ2-1, the V gene TRBV20-1; maybe TRBD1 (6 bases). With 4 bases removed from V and 15 bases from J, the gap between germline ends came to 10 bases. The CDR3 runs to 9 residues. Germline values: CDR1 DFQATT, CDR2 SNEGSKA (reference sequence). The CDR3 loop is CSAIGGRFF. The CDR3 nucleotides are TGCAGTGCTATAGGGGGTCGGTTCTTC.

This clonotype was recorded many times. The genes are TRBV7-9 and TRBJ1-1; D is unclear. Trimming took off 6 bases at V and 3 bases at J, with 20 bases between the two ends. The CDR3 spans 16 residues. Germline lookup yields CDR1 SEHNR and CDR2 FQNEAQ (reference sequence). CDR3 DNA sequence: TGTGCCAGCAGTCCTAATGCGGGTACTGCGTACACTGAAGCTTTCTTT. Translated, it gives CASSPNAGTAYTEAFF.

J is TRBJ2-3 and V is TRBV19, with 12 bases lining up with TRBD2. Germline V CDR1 and CDR2: LNHDA, SQIVND (reference sequence). Losses at the gene ends were 6 bases for V and 4 bases for J; bases not matched to a gene: 5. CDR3 length equals 15 residues. The CDR3 loop is CASSALAGGPDTQYF. Here the CDR3 DNA reads TGTGCCAGTAGCGCGCTAGCGGGAGGGCCAGATACGCAGTATTTT.

This clonotype appeared many times. The J gene is TRBJ1-6, the V gene TRBV27; possibly TRBD1 for D (5 bases). Germline-derived CDR1 and CDR2 are MNHEY and SMNVEV (reference sequence). V was pared by 5 bases and J by 6 bases, with 11 bases between. This CDR3 is 14 amino acids long. The CDR3 DNA is TGTGCCAGCAGTCCAGAGGGGAGTAATTCACCCCTCCACTTT. It codes for CASSPEGSNSPLHF.

This sequence joins TRBV7-9 and TRBJ2-1; the match to TRBD1 covers 7 bases. The germline CDR1 and CDR2 sequences are SEHNR and FQNEAQ (reference sequence). V lost 5 bases, J lost 1 base, and 8 bases stayed unmatched. CDR3 length: 16 residues. This CDR3 is CASSPLTGESYNEQFF. The CDR3 nucleotides are TGTGCCAGCAGCCCCCTAACAGGGGAATCCTACAATGAGCAGTTCTTC.

The chain recombines TRBV6-4 with TRBJ2-1; TRBD2 agrees at 12 bases. The CDR3 loop spans 19 amino acids. Germline lookup yields CDR1 MRHNA and CDR2 SNTAGT. The V segment lost 5 bases and the J segment 0 bases; nucleotides outside the gene matches: 11. The CDR3 DNA follows: TGTGCCAGCAGTTCCCTGACTAGCGGGAGTTTGTACTCCTACAATGAGCAGTTCTTC. Residues: CASSSLTSGSLYSYNEQFF.

The chain couples TRBV2 to TRBJ2-2, with TRBD1 matching over 9 bases. This CDR3 region has 16 residues. Germline values: CDR1 SNHLY, CDR2 FYNNEI. V was clipped by 4 bases and J by 2 bases; unmatched bases: 5. CDR3 in amino acids: CASSVWTGENTGELFF. CDR3 coding DNA: TGTGCCAGCAGTGTCTGGACAGGGGAAAACACCGGGGAGCTGTTTTTT. The whole variable domain, filled in from reference TRBV2 and TRBJ2-2, reads EPEVTQTPSHQVTQMGQEVILRCVPISNHLYFYWYRQILGQKVEFLVSFYNNEISEKSEIFDDQFSVERPDGSNFTLKIRSTKLEDSAMYFCASSVWTGENTGELFFGEGSRLTVL.

This clonotype was picked up a small number of times. The genes are TRBV5-1 and TRBJ1-1, with a tentative D call TRBD1 (5 bases). Germline CDR1 SGHRS, CDR2 YFSETQ. CDR3 length: 12 amino acids. The DNA of the CDR3 is TGCGTGGGGGGGATTGAGGACACTGAAGCTTTCTTT. Its protein is CVGGIEDTEAFF.

This clonotype showed up just a few times. This sequence may be a read error, since a much larger clone differs from it by one base. V and J are TRBV20-1 and TRBJ2-1; 7 bases are shared with TRBD2. Trimming at V came to 3 bases and at J to 4 bases, leaving 9 bases not matched to a gene. CDR1 and CDR2 from the germline V gene are DFQATT and SNEGSKA (reference sequence). CDR3 length: 15 residues. The CDR3 sequence: CSARALAVGYNEQFF. CDR3 nucleotides: TGCAGTGCTAGGGCCCTAGCGGTGGGATACAATGAGCAGTTCTTC.

This clonotype was detected only a few times. The chain carries TRBV9 and TRBJ2-1; 9 bases match TRBD2. This CDR3 contains 15 residues. CDR1 SGDLS and CDR2 YYNGEE come from the germline V gene. V lost 0 bases and J lost 6; bases outside the gene matches: 4. The chain's CDR3 is CASSVVVSGSNEQFF. Here the CDR3 DNA reads TGTGCCAGCAGCGTAGTGGTTAGCGGGAGCAATGAGCAGTTCTTC.

This clonotype was detected ten times or more. This chain uses TRBV6-5 with TRBJ1-5, with D perhaps TRBD1 (6 bases). CDR1 and CDR2 from the germline V gene are MNHEY and SVGAGI. The CDR3 totals 16 residues. Trimming took off 2 bases at V and 4 bases at J, with 15 bases between the two ends. The chain's CDR3 is CASSYEGHNSNQPQHF. CDR3 bases: TGTGCCAGCAGTTACGAGGGACACAATTCTAATCAGCCCCAGCATTTT.